The subject of this entry is one TCR beta chain. The table came from immunoSEQ multiplex PCR; TCRdb's copy has only in-frame clones and leaves some out. Of under 70,000 clones in the sample, about 90% were seen once. No infections or other immune events were documented during collection. The sample is drawn from a study of identifying expanded T cells in peripheral blood. The specimen sequenced was blood. The sequence was collected from a person between 18 and 75 years old in good health.

The CDR3 here is CASSSGTSYLQYF. The CDR3 DNA is TGTGCCAGCAGTTCTGGGACTAGCTATCTTCAGTACTTC. The chain carries TRBV27 and TRBJ2-4; 9 nucleotides align to TRBD2. The CDR3 has 13 residues. The junction had 6 bases not matched to a gene; V was cut back by 4 bases and J by 11 bases. Germline values: CDR1 MNHEY, CDR2 SMNVEV (reference sequence).